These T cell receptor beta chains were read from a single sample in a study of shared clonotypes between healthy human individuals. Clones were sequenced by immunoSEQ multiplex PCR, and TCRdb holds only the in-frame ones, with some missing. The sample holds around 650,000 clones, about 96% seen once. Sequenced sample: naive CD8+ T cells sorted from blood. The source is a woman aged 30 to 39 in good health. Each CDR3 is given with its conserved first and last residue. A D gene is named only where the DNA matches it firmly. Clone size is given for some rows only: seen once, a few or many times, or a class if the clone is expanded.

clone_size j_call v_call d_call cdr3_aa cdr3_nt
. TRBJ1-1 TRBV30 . CAWSVQWTEAFF TGTGCCTGGAGTGTACAGTGGACTGAAGCTTTCTTT
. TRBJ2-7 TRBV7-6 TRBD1 CASSTGDRGTYEQYF TGTGCCAGCAGCACCGGGGACAGGGGAACCTACGAGCAGTACTTC
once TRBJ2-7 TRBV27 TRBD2 CASSLKGGRTTYEQYF TGTGCCAGCAGTTTAAAGGGCGGGAGAACTACCTACGAGCAGTACTTC
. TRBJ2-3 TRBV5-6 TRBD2 CASSRLSGSPDTQYF TGTGCCAGCAGCAGGTTAAGCGGGAGTCCAGATACGCAGTATTTT
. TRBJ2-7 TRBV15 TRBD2 CATRKQTGGNSYEQYF TGTGCCACCAGAAAACAGACGGGGGGAAACTCCTACGAGCAGTACTTC
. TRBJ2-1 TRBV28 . CASSADGVEQFF TGTGCCAGCAGTGCGGACGGAGTTGAGCAGTTCTTC
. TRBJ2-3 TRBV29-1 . CSVEEGIGETPDTQYF TGCAGCGTTGAAGAGGGTATTGGTGAGACGCCAGATACGCAGTATTTT
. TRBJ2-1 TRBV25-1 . CASSRDISYNEQFF TGTGCCAGCAGCAGAGACATCTCCTACAATGAGCAGTTCTTC
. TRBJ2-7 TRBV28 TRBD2 CASSFSGVAYEQYF TGTGCCAGCAGTTTCAGCGGGGTCGCCTACGAGCAGTACTTC
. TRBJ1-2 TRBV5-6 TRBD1 CASSLATTGVVDGYTF TGTGCCAGCAGCTTGGCGACGACAGGGGTAGTAGATGGCTACACCTTC
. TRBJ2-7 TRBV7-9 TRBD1 CASSDDRGTYEQYF TGTGCCAGCAGCGACGACAGGGGGACCTACGAGCAGTACTTC
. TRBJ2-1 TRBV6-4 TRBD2 CASSPLAGGDEQFF TGTGCCAGCAGTCCACTAGCGGGAGGGGATGAGCAGTTCTTC
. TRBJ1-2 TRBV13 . CASSWGGANYGYTF TGTGCCAGCAGCTGGGGAGGGGCTAACTATGGCTACACCTTC
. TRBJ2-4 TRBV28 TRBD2 CASSFGGAFAKNIQYF TGTGCCAGCAGTTTCGGGGGGGCTTTTGCCAAAAACATTCAGTACTTC
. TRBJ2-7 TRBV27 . CASSLNHEQYF TGTGCCAGCAGTTTGAACCACGAGCAGTACTTC
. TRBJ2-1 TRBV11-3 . CASSLGPDPYNEQFF TGTGCCAGCAGCTTAGGGCCCGACCCCTACAATGAGCAGTTCTTC
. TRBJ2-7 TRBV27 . CASSFGRSYEQYF TGTGCCAGCAGTTTTGGACGGTCCTACGAGCAGTACTTC
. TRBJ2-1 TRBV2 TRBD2 CASSEAPLGLAGEFF TGTGCCAGCAGTGAAGCACCACTCGGGCTAGCGGGGGAGTTCTTC
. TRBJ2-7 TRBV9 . CASSITGTPWDEQYF TGTGCCAGCAGCATAACCGGGACTCCCTGGGACGAGCAGTACTTC
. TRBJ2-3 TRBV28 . CASSFPEGTDTQYF TGTGCCAGCAGCTTTCCTGAGGGCACAGATACGCAGTATTTT
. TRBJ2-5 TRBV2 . CATLIQETQYF TGTGCCACCCTCATCCAAGAGACCCAGTACTTC
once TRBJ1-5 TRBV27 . CASSLRGLGATPNQPQHF TGTGCCAGCAGCCTCAGGGGATTGGGGGCGACCCCAAATCAGCCCCAGCATTTT
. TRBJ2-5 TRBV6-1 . CASSPRDFQETQYF TGTGCCAGCAGTCCACGGGACTTCCAAGAGACCCAGTACTTC
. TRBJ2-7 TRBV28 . CASSFPGGLNEQYF TGTGCCAGCAGTTTCCCTGGCGGGTTGAACGAGCAGTACTTC
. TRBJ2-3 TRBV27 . CASSSGPSPQTDTQYF TGTGCCAGCAGTTCCGGGCCCTCGCCACAGACAGATACGCAGTATTTT
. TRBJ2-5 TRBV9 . CASSVGGTQETQYF TGTGCCAGCAGCGTAGGCGGGACCCAAGAGACCCAGTACTTC
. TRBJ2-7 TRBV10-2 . CASSEQGTYEQYF TGCGCCAGCAGTGAGCAGGGAACCTACGAGCAGTACTTC
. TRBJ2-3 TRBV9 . CASSPQGEVLVDTQYF TGTGCCAGCAGCCCTCAAGGGGAGGTCCTGGTAGATACGCAGTATTTT
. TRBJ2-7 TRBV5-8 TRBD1 CASSDGTASSYEQYF TGTGCCAGCAGCGATGGGACAGCGAGCTCCTACGAGCAGTACTTC
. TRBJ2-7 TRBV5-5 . CASSLGVAAYEQYF TGTGCCAGCAGCTTGGGTGTTGCAGCCTACGAGCAGTACTTC
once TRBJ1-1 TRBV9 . CASSGTDGLVTEAFF TGTGCCAGCAGCGGCACGGACGGACTCGTCACTGAAGCTTTCTTT
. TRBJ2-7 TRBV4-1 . CASSLSEYYEQYF TGCGCCAGCAGCCTCAGTGAGTACTACGAGCAGTACTTC
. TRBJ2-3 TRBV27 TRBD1 CASSWGQGIDTQYF TGTGCCAGCAGTTGGGGACAGGGGATAGATACGCAGTATTTT
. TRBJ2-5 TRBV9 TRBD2 CASSAGTSGIKTQETQYF TGTGCCAGCAGCGCCGGGACTAGCGGGATCAAGACCCAAGAGACCCAGTACTTC
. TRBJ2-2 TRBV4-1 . CASSQEGDTGELFF TGCGCCAGCAGCCAAGAAGGCGACACCGGGGAGCTGTTTTTT
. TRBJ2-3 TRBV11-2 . CASSRGLLSTDTQYF TGTGCCAGCAGCCGGGGACTTCTGAGCACAGATACGCAGTATTTT
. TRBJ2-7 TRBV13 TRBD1 CASSLTGTGEGEQYF TGTGCCAGCAGCTTAACCGGGACAGGGGAAGGCGAGCAGTACTTC
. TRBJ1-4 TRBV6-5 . CASSYSRAGEKLFF TGTGCCAGCAGTTACTCCAGGGCTGGGGAAAAACTGTTTTTT
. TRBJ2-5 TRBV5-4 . CASSFESQETQYF TGTGCCAGCAGCTTCGAGAGTCAAGAGACCCAGTACTTC
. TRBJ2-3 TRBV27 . CASSFRGTDTQYF TGTGCCAGCAGTTTCAGGGGCACAGATACGCAGTATTTT
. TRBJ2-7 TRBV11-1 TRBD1 CASSPDRGYYEQYF TGTGCCAGCAGCCCGGACAGGGGGTACTACGAGCAGTACTTC
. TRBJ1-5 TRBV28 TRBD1 CASSQDRTNQPQHF TGTGCCAGCAGCCAGGACAGGACCAATCAGCCCCAGCATTTT
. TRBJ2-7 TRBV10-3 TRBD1 CAIRTTGELHEQYF TGTGCCATCAGGACGACAGGGGAACTCCACGAGCAGTACTTC
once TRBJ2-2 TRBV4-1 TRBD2 CASSQPPTSALSGELFF TGCGCCAGCAGCCAACCCCCTACTAGCGCCCTTTCAGGGGAGCTGTTTTTT
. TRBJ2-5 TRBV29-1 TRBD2 CSAEVRGGRNGHQETQYF TGCAGCGCCGAGGTGCGGGGAGGGCGCAATGGACACCAAGAGACCCAGTACTTC
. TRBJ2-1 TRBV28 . CASSPAGRALSYNEQFF TGTGCCAGCAGTCCGGCAGGTAGGGCCCTGTCCTACAATGAGCAGTTCTTC
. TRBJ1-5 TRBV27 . CASSNIPGMNQPQHF TGTGCCAGCAGCAACATTCCAGGTATGAATCAGCCCCAGCATTTT
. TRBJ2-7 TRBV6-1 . CASSEWGNYEQYF TGTGCCAGCAGTGAATGGGGGAACTACGAGCAGTACTTC
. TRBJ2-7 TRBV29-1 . CSVEYYGSNSYEQYF TGCAGCGTTGAATATTACGGGAGCAATTCCTACGAGCAGTACTTC
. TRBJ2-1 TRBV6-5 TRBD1 CASSYSRDRGGNEQFF TGTGCCAGCAGTTACTCGAGGGACAGGGGTGGCAATGAGCAGTTCTTC